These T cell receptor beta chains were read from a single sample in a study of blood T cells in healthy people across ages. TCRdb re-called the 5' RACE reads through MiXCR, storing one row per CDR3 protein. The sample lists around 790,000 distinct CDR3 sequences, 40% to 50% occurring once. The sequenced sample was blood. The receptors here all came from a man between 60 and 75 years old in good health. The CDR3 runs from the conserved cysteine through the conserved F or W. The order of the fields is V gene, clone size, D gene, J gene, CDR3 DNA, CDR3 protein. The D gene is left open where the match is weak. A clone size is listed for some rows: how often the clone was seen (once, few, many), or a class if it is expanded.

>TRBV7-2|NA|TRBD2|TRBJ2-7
TGTGCCAGCAGCCCACGGGGGGGCAGCGAGCAGTACTTC
CASSPRGGSEQYF
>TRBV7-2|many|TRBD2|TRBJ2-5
TGTGCCAGCAGCTGGGGGGGGGGCCAAGAGACCCAGTACTTC
CASSWGGGQETQYF
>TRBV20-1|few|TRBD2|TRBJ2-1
TGCAGTGCCGCGGGACTAGCGGGGGGGCAAGCGGGTTACAATGAGCAGTTCTTC
CSAAGLAGGQAGYNEQFF
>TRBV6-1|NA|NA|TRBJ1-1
TGTGCCAGCACCCCGGGACTCATGAACACTGAAGCTTTCTTT
CASTPGLMNTEAFF
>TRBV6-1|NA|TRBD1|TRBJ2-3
TGTGCCAGCAGTGAGCAGGGGGAAGTAGAAGATACGCAGTATTTT
CASSEQGEVEDTQYF
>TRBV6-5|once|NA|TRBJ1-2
TGTGCCAGCGGAAGCTTCGGGGAGTATGGCTACACCTTC
CASGSFGEYGYTF
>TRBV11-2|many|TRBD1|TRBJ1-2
TGTGCCAGCAGCCCGGGGACAGGCTCGGTCTATGGCTACACCTTC
CASSPGTGSVYGYTF
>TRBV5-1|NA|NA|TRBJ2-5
TGCGCCAGCAGCCGAATCGTCGGGGGGCAGACCCAGTACTTC
CASSRIVGGQTQYF
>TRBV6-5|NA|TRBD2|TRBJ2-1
TGTGCCAGCAGTGCGACTAGCGGGGGGGCCTATGAGCAGTTCTTC
CASSATSGGAYEQFF
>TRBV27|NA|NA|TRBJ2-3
TGTGCCAGCAGTTTCTTGACGGGGGCACGGGATACGCAGTATTTT
CASSFLTGARDTQYF
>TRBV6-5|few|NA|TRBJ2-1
TGTGCCAGCAGTTACTCGACCGCCAGCTCCTACAATGAGCAGTTCTTC
CASSYSTASSYNEQFF
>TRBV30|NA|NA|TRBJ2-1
TGTGCCTGGAGCGCGGGACAGAGCTCCTACAATGAGCAGTTCTTC
CAWSAGQSSYNEQFF
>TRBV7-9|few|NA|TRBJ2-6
TGTGCCAGCAGCTTACCGGGTAGCTCTGGGGCCAACGTCCTGACTTTC
CASSLPGSSGANVLTF
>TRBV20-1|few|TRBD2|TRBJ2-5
TGCAGTGCTAGAGCCACTAGCGGGGGGACAGAGACCCAGTACTTC
CSARATSGGTETQYF
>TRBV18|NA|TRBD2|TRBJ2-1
TGTGCCAGCTCACCCCCGACTAGCGGGGGGGCCATTAGAAATGAGCAGTTCTTC
CASSPPTSGGAIRNEQFF
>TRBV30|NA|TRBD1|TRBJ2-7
TGTGCCTGGAACCCCGTTGACAGGGATACCTACGAGCAGTACTTC
CAWNPVDRDTYEQYF
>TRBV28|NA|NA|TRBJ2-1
TGTGCCAGCAGCTCGGCGGGGGCGGTCAATGAGCAGTTCTTC
CASSSAGAVNEQFF
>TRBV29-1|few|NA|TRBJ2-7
TGCAGCGTCCCCGACAAGGGGGGGCTTGGGGAGCAGTACTTC
CSVPDKGGLGEQYF
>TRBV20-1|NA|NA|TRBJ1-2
TGCAGTGCTAGTGACAGCCCTAAGGGCTATGGCTACACCTTC
CSASDSPKGYGYTF
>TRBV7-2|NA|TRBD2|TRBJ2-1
TGTGCCAGCAGCTCTGAGCGGGGGGGCTTTGAGCAGTTCTTC
CASSSERGGFEQFF
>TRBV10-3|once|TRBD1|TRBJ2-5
TGTGCCATCAGACCGGACAGGGGGAATGAGCAGTACTTC
CAIRPDRGNEQYF
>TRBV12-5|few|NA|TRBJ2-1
TGTGCTAGTGGTTTGGGAAACAATGAGCAGTTCTTC
CASGLGNNEQFF
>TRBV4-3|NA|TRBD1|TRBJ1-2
TGCGCCAGCAGCCAAGGGGGAACAGGGGATGGCTACACCTTC
CASSQGGTGDGYTF
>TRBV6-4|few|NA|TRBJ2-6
TGTGCCAGCAACCACCCTCAAGACAGCGATACCATCTCTGGGGCCAACGTCCTGACTTTC
CASNHPQDSDTISGANVLTF
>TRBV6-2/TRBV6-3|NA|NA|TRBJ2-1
TGTGCCAGCAGTTACACAGGGGGGGGATACAATGAGCAGTTCTTC
CASSYTGGGYNEQFF
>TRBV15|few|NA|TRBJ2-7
TGTGCCACTACCCGGGACCGAGGGTCCTACGAGCAGTACTTC
CATTRDRGSYEQYF
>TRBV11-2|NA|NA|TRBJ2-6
TGTGCCAGCAGCTCTCAGGGTGACTCTGGGGCCAACGTCCTGACTTTC
CASSSQGDSGANVLTF
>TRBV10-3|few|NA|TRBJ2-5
TGTGCCATCAGTACCCAGACAGCCCAAGAGACCCAGTACTTC
CAISTQTAQETQYF
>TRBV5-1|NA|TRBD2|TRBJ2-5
TGCGCCAGCAGCATCCTAGCGGGCGAGGAGACCCAGTACTTC
CASSILAGEETQYF
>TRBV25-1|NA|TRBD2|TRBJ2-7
TGTGCCAGCAGTGAATCTATTAGCGGGGGCGAGCAGTACTTC
CASSESISGGEQYF
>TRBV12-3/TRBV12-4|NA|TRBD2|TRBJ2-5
TGTGCCAGCAGTTGGGGAGGGACCTTGTTTTGTGAGCAGTACTTC
CASSWGGTLFCEQYF
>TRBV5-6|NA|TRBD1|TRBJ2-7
TGTGCCAGCAGTTCGCGTGGACAGGTCCTTACCTACGAGCAGTACTTC
CASSSRGQVLTYEQYF
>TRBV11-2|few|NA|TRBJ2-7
TGTGCCAGCAGCTTACCGGGAATCTACGAGCAGTACTTC
CASSLPGIYEQYF
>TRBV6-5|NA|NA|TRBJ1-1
TGTGCCAGCAGTTGGGGAGGGTTAGGGAACACTGAAGCTTTCTTT
CASSWGGLGNTEAFF
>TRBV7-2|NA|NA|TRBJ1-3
TGTGCCAGCAGCTTAGGGTGGACGGGCATCTCTGGAAACACCATATATTTT
CASSLGWTGISGNTIYF
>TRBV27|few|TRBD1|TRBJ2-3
TGTGCCAGCACTCGGGACAGGTCCCTGCGGGCTACGCAGTATTTT
CASTRDRSLRATQYF
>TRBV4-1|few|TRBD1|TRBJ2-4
TGCGCCAGCAGCAGTGGGACAGGGAGCCACCAAATTCAGTACTTC
CASSSGTGSHQIQYF
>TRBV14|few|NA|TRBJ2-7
TGTGCCAGCAGCCCCAGGACAGACCCTCTCCCCTACGAGCAGTACTTC
CASSPRTDPLPYEQYF
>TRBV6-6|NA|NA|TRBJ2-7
TGTGCCAGCAGATTAACAGTTTCCTCCTACGAGCAGTACTTC
CASRLTVSSYEQYF
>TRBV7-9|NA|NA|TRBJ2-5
TGTGCCAGCAGCCATGGACGGCCCGAGACCCAGTACTTC
CASSHGRPETQYF
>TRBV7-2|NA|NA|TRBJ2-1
TGTGCCAGCAGCTTCCTCGGGCCCAATGAGCAGTTCTTC
CASSFLGPNEQFF
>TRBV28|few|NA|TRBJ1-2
TGTGCCAGCAGCCCGGGGACGGGGAAGAGCTATGGCTACACCTTC
CASSPGTGKSYGYTF
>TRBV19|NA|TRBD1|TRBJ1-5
TGTGCCACCCGCACAGGGGGCTGGGGTAGCAATCAGCCCCAGCATTTT
CATRTGGWGSNQPQHF
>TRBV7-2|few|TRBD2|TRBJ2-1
TGTGCCAGCAGCCTTACGGGGGGGCTACAGTTCTTC
CASSLTGGLQFF
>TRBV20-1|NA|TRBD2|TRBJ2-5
TGCAGTGCTAAAAGACTAGCGGGGGGGCAGGAGACCCAGTACTTC
CSAKRLAGGQETQYF
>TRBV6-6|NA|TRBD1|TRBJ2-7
TGTGCCAGCACCGAAGGGACAGGGAGGGTATTGCTGTACTTC
CASTEGTGRVLLYF
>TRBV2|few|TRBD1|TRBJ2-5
TGTGCCAGCAGCCCCGCCAGGGGGTACGAGACCCAGTACTTC
CASSPARGYETQYF
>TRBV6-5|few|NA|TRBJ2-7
TGTGCCAGCAGTTACTTGACCCAGCAGTACTTC
CASSYLTQQYF
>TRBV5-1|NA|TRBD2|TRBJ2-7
TGCGCCAGCAGCGGGCGGGCTAGCGGATCCTACGAGCAGTACTTC
CASSGRASGSYEQYF
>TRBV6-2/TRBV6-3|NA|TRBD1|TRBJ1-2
TGTGCCAGCAGGGGAGCGACAGGGAACTATGGCTACACCTTC
CASRGATGNYGYTF
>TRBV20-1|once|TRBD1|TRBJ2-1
TGCAGTGCTTCGACAGGGTGGACACTAAAGGACAATGAGCAGTTCTTC
CSASTGWTLKDNEQFF
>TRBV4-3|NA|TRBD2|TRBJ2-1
TGCGCCAGCAGCCAACCGACTAGCGGGGGGGCCCGTAATGAGCAGTTCTTC
CASSQPTSGGARNEQFF
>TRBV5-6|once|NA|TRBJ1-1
TGTGCCAGCAGAGCAGGGGCGAAGGCTGAAGCTTTCTTT
CASRAGAKAEAFF
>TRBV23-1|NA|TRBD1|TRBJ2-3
TGCGCCAGCAGTCAAACCGGGACAGGGGGCGCGAGCACAGATACGCAGTATTTT
CASSQTGTGGASTDTQYF